The 3 T cell receptor beta chains reported below all come from one sample, sequenced in a study of graft-versus-host responses after intestinal transplantation. TCRdb's copy holds only in-frame clones and misses some; the assay was immunoSEQ multiplex PCR. The sample has over 45,000 clones, roughly 90% seen once. Source: PBMCs, taken 26 days after transplant. Source of these receptors: a human patient who received an intestinal transplant, so some T cells may come from the graft donor.

This rearrangement joins TRBV11-2 to TRBJ2-1; D is possibly TRBD1 (5 bases). The germline V gene encodes CDR1 SGHAT and CDR2 FQNNGV. V lost 7 bases to trimming and J lost 6 bases, with 16 bases between them. This CDR3 is built from 14 residues. The CDR3 DNA follows: TGTGCCAGCACCCCCCCAGGGTTCGGCAATGAGCAGTTCTTC. Its translation is CASTPPGFGNEQFF.

The chain recombines TRBV27 with TRBJ1-5; 9 positions match TRBD1. Looked up from germline, CDR1 is MNHEY and CDR2 is SMNVEV (reference sequence). V trimming: 0 bases; J trimming: 5 bases; junction bases outside the gene matches: 2. This CDR3 has 15 residues. For the CDR3, the DNA is TGTGCCAGCAGTTTATCGACAGGGGGGCATCAGCCCCAGCATTTT. Its translation is CASSLSTGGHQPQHF.

The CDR3 nucleotides are TGTGCCACCAGCATGGACAAGGGTAATCAGCCCCAGCATTTT. This codes for CATSMDKGNQPQHF. The V and J genes are TRBV15 and TRBJ1-5; possibly TRBD1 for D (5 bases). This CDR3 contains 14 residues. CDR1 and CDR2 from the germline V gene are LNHNV and YYDKDF (reference sequence). The V and J ends lost 4 bases and 4 bases respectively, with 11 bases between them.